A single sample gave rise to the 3 T cell receptor beta chains below, sequenced in a study of T-cell memory formation after mild COVID-19. TCRdb processed the 5' RACE reads anew with MiXCR; each CDR3 protein has one entry. The data contain about 400,000 distinct CDR3 sequences, 23% of them seen just once; the ten biggest clones take up less than 15%. The sequencing input was PBMCs or a T cell subset sorted from them (not recorded which). These receptors all stem from an adult woman who had mild COVID-19 (a few samples of this study predate the infection). Cell type and time point are not known.

This clonotype was counted at least ten times. The chain couples TRBV7-9 to TRBJ1-1; no reliable D call. V dropped 2 bases and J dropped 6 bases, with 4 bases sitting between them. CDR1 is SEHNR and CDR2 is FQNEAQ in the germline V gene (reference sequence). The CDR3 is made up of 11 amino acids. CDR3 nucleotide sequence: TGTGCCAGCAGCTTAATGGCTGAAGCTTTCTTT. Protein: CASSLMAEAFF.

In its sample, this clonotype was seen a few times. CDR3 protein: CASSVDGRDTQYF. The CDR3 bases are TGTGCCAGCAGCGTCGACGGTCGGGATACGCAGTATTTT. The gene calls are TRBV9 and TRBJ2-3; no clear D. This CDR3 has 13 residues. From germline, CDR1 is SGDLS and CDR2 YYNGEE. V was trimmed by 2 bases and J by 6 bases, leaving 10 bases between them.

V and J are TRBV2 and TRBJ2-3; D unresolved. Between the trimmed V and J ends, which lost 6 bases and 2 bases, there was a span of 12 bases. Germline lookup yields CDR1 SNHLY and CDR2 FYNNEI. The CDR3 extends over 14 amino acids. The CDR3 DNA sequence: TGTGCCAGCAGGGCAATCCCAAACACAGATACGCAGTATTTT. Translating gives CASRAIPNTDTQYF.